The 29 T cell receptor beta chains below come from one sample, sequenced in a study of T cells in Graves' hyperthyroidism and ophthalmopathy. RNA transcripts provided the source from which TCR beta CDR3 regions were amplified. HTBI primers were employed in a first-round RT-PCR of the TCR CDR3. TCRdb called the multiplex PCR reads again in MiXCR, with one record for every CDR3 protein. Among 300,000 to 350,000 distinct CDR3 sequences, 21% were seen once, and the ten largest hold over 40%. The specimen sequenced was blood. Source of these receptors: a woman aged 50 to 65 with Graves' hyperthyroidism.

This clonotype was counted a few times. V is TRBV29-1 and J is TRBJ2-6; tentatively, D is TRBD1 (5 bases). CDR3 length: 14 amino acids. Per germline, CDR1 SQVTM and CDR2 ANQGSEA. V lost 3 bases and J lost 0, with 6 bases in between. CDR3 nucleotides: TGCAGCGTTGATGACAGCTCTGGGGCCAACGTCCTGACTTTC. This codes for CSVDDSSGANVLTF.

This clonotype was detected ten times or more. The chain joins TRBV5-1 to TRBJ1-1, with D possibly being TRBD1 (6 bases). The V and J ends lost 4 bases and 5 bases respectively, with 15 bases between them. This CDR3 has 14 amino acids. CDR1 and CDR2 from the germline V gene are SGHRS and YFSETQ. The CDR3 here is CASSEQGRGTEAFF. The CDR3 DNA is TGCGCCAGCAGCGAACAGGGAAGGGGGACTGAAGCTTTCTTT.

This clonotype occurred many times. The rearrangement uses TRBV6-1 and TRBJ1-1; D ambiguous. Germline values: CDR1 MNHNS, CDR2 SASEGT. The germline V and J ends were trimmed by 7 bases and 4 bases, with 13 bases remaining between them. CDR3 size: 13 residues. The CDR3 protein is CASNGFRGTEAFF. As DNA, the CDR3 is TGTGCCAGCAACGGGTTTCGGGGCACTGAAGCTTTCTTT.

This clonotype was observed at least ten times. The J gene is TRBJ2-2, the V gene TRBV7-9; perhaps D is TRBD1 or TRBD2 (5 bases each). The V end was cut by 11 bases, the J end by 1 base, with 14 bases between. CDR3 size: 14 residues. CDR1 and CDR2 from the germline V gene are SEHNR and FQNEAQ (reference sequence). The CDR3 is CAGQLGVNTGELFF. The CDR3 nucleotides are TGTGCCGGTCAGCTGGGGGTGAACACCGGGGAGCTGTTTTTT.

The V and J genes are TRBV19 and TRBJ1-6; 9 bases match TRBD1. J gave up 3 bases and V 9 bases, and 6 bases lay outside the gene matches. CDR3 length: 15 residues. The germline V gene encodes CDR1 LNHDA and CDR2 SQIVND (reference sequence). The CDR3 loop reads CASTQGANYNSPLHF. CDR3 nucleotide sequence: TGTGCCAGCACACAGGGGGCGAACTATAATTCACCCCTCCACTTT.

In this sample, this clonotype turned up many times. Written as DNA, the CDR3 is TGTGCCTGGAGTGCCTCAAGGTTCGATGGCTACACCTTC. Residues: CAWSASRFDGYTF. This chain uses TRBV30 with TRBJ1-2; D remains unclear. Germline loops: CDR1 GTSNPN, CDR2 SVGIG (reference sequence). The CDR3 totals 13 residues. Trimming took 1 base from V and 6 from J, leaving 12 bases between them.

V is TRBV6-5 and J is TRBJ2-5, with D perhaps matching TRBD1 or TRBD2 (5 bases each). The V and J ends lost 0 bases and 3 bases respectively, with 8 bases between them. The germline V gene has CDR1 MNHEY and CDR2 SVGAGI. The CDR3 covers 14 residues. The CDR3 coding sequence is TGTGCCAGCAGTTACTCGGGACCCAAAGAGACCCAGTACTTC. Its translation is CASSYSGPKETQYF.

This clonotype was counted many times. The V call is TRBV5-1, the J call TRBJ2-7, with TRBD1 identical over 8 bases. Germline trimming cut 4 bases from V and 2 bases from J; bases unmatched to any gene: 8. Germline V gives CDR1 SGHRS, CDR2 YFSETQ. The CDR3 consists of 15 residues. The DNA for the CDR3 is TGCGCCAGCAGCCACGGACAGGGTGGACCCTACGAGCAGTACTTC. Protein product: CASSHGQGGPYEQYF. The whole variable domain, filled in from reference TRBV5-1 and TRBJ2-7, reads KAGVTQTPRYLIKTRGQQVTLSCSPISGHRSVSWYQQTPGQGLQFLFEYFSETQRNKGNFPGRFSGRQFSNSRSEMNVSTLELGDSALYLCASSHGQGGPYEQYFGPGTRLTVT.

This clonotype has a handful of counts. V and J are TRBV20-1 and TRBJ2-5; 8 bases are shared with TRBD1. Germline CDR1 is DFQATT and CDR2 is SNEGSKA (reference sequence). The CDR3 extends over 16 amino acids. V shed 3 bases and J 3 bases; nucleotides not matched to a gene: 12. CDR3 amino acids: CSARTTGQGYEETQYF. In DNA, the CDR3 is TGCAGTGCTAGGACCACTGGACAGGGATATGAAGAGACCCAGTACTTC.

The table lists this clonotype with a few counts. This rearrangement joins TRBV10-3 to TRBJ2-6, with D hard to call. CDR3 length: 15 amino acids. The germline V and J ends were trimmed by 3 bases and 2 bases, with 8 bases remaining between them. CDR1 is ENHRY and CDR2 is SYGVKD in the germline V gene. Here the CDR3 DNA reads TGTGCCATCAGTGATACTCGGGCTGGGGCCAACGTCCTGACTTTC. As protein: CAISDTRAGANVLTF.

This clonotype appeared many times. The chain employs TRBV27 and TRBJ2-7, with 10 positions matching TRBD2. CDR3 length: 17 amino acids. Unmatched junction bases numbered 12, after V lost 5 bases and J lost 2 bases. From germline, CDR1 is MNHEY and CDR2 SMNVEV (reference sequence). CDR3 DNA: TGTGCCAGCAGTGCTAAGTGGGGACTAGCGAACCCCTACGAGCAGTACTTC. This codes for CASSAKWGLANPYEQYF.

This clonotype was recorded at least ten times. The chain joins TRBV7-3 to TRBJ2-3, with 7 bases fitting TRBD1. This CDR3 comprises 15 residues. Germline assignment: CDR1 SGHTA and CDR2 FQGTGA. Unmatched junction bases numbered 2, after V lost 2 bases and J lost 0 bases. The chain's CDR3 is CASSLQGVSTDTQYF. CDR3 coding DNA: TGTGCCAGCAGCTTACAGGGGGTGAGCACAGATACGCAGTATTTT.

This clonotype occurred a few times. A much larger clonotype is one base distant, so this may be a read error. The chain couples TRBV2 to TRBJ2-1; D is unclear. Per the germline V gene, CDR1 is SNHLY and CDR2 is FYNNEI. The CDR3 extends over 11 amino acids. The DNA for the CDR3 is TGTGCCAGCAGTGAGACGTTTGAGCAGCTCTTC. The encoded protein is CASSETFEQLF. Supplemented by reference TRBV2 and TRBJ2-1, the full variable domain reads EPEVTQTPSHQVTQMGQEVILRCVPISNHLYFYWYRQILGQKVEFLVSFYNNEISEKSEIFDDQFSVERPDGSNFTLKIRSTKLEDSAMYFCASSETFEQLFGPGTRLTVL.

This clonotype was picked up many times. The chain carries TRBV4-1 and TRBJ1-3; a possible D gene is TRBD1 (5 bases). The CDR3 sequence is 16 residues long. V lost 1 base, J lost 6 bases, and 16 bases lay in between. Germline loops: CDR1 MGHRA, CDR2 YSYEKL. The CDR3 coding sequence is TGCGCCAGCAGCCAAGGTCATCACCGAGGGGTAAACACCATATATTTT. This translates into CASSQGHHRGVNTIYF.

J is TRBJ1-2 and V is TRBV24-1; no clear D. This CDR3 comprises 12 residues. From germline, CDR1 is KGHDR and CDR2 SFDVKD. The V gene lost 4 bases and the J gene lost 2 bases, with 4 bases spanning the gap. CDR3 protein: CATSEGNYGYTF. In DNA form, the CDR3 reads TGTGCCACCAGTGAGGGGAACTATGGCTACACCTTC.

This clonotype showed up just a few times. This rearrangement joins TRBV14 to TRBJ1-4, with no clear D. This CDR3 contains 11 residues. The V end lost 5 bases, the J end lost 5 bases, and 3 bases lay between the germline ends. The germline gives CDR1 SGHDN, CDR2 FVKESK. The CDR3 coding sequence is TGTGCCAGCAGCGCAAATGAAAAACTGTTTTTT. Translated: CASSANEKLFF.

This clonotype was observed many times. The rearrangement uses TRBV27 and TRBJ2-7; a possible D gene is TRBD2 (6 bases). The CDR3 runs 16 residues. Trimming removed 1 base at V and 0 bases at J, with 13 bases between. Germline V lookup: CDR1 MNHEY, CDR2 SMNVEV (reference sequence). This CDR3 is CASSLLGGVLSYEQYF. The CDR3 region has the DNA TGTGCCAGCAGTTTATTGGGCGGGGTCCTCTCCTACGAGCAGTACTTC.

This clonotype has just a few counts. This chain links TRBV5-4 with TRBJ2-3; no definite D call. Trimming took 3 bases from V and 2 from J, leaving 4 bases between them. The CDR3 runs 12 residues. Germline V gene lookup returns CDR1 SGHNT and CDR2 YYREEE (reference sequence). CDR3: CASSWNTDTQYF. DNA of the CDR3: TGTGCCAGCAGCTGGAACACAGATACGCAGTATTTT.

In this sample, this clonotype turned up many times. The chain recombines TRBV11-1 with TRBJ2-7; D unclear. V was trimmed by 4 bases and J by 7 bases, leaving 8 bases between them. This CDR3 has 11 amino acids. Looked up from germline, CDR1 is SGHAT and CDR2 is FQDESV (reference sequence). The chain's CDR3 is CASSSRLEQYF. The CDR3 DNA follows: TGTGCCAGCAGCTCTCGGCTTGAGCAGTACTTC. Looking up the rest from reference TRBV11-1 and TRBJ2-7 gives the full variable domain: EAEVAQSPRYKITEKSQAVAFWCDPISGHATLYWYRQILGQGPELLVQFQDESVVDDSQLPKDRFSAERLKGVDSTLKIQPAELGDSAMYLCASSSRLEQYFGPGTRLTVT.

This clonotype was seen ten or more times. V usage is TRBV5-5 and J usage is TRBJ2-4; tentatively, D is TRBD1 (6 bases). With 0 bases removed from V and 0 bases from J, the gap between germline ends came to 16 bases. The germline V gene has CDR1 SGHKS and CDR2 YYEKEE (reference sequence). This CDR3 has 18 residues. The CDR3 DNA reads TGTGCCAGCAGCTTGGATGGGACACCCTTCCTAGCCAAAAACATTCAGTACTTC. Protein product: CASSLDGTPFLAKNIQYF.

The rearrangement uses TRBV9 and TRBJ1-3; D call uncertain. Germline V gene lookup returns CDR1 SGDLS and CDR2 YYNGEE. V lost 4 bases to trimming and J lost 0 bases, with 20 bases between them. The CDR3 covers 18 residues. The CDR3 region is CASSKSPAGAHSGNTIYF. The CDR3 nucleotides read TGTGCCAGCAGCAAAAGTCCGGCAGGCGCCCACTCTGGAAACACCATATATTTT.

This clonotype was seen many times. This rearrangement joins TRBV2 to TRBJ2-1; 10 positions match TRBD2. Trimming took 6 bases from V and 10 from J; bases not matched to a gene: 12. The CDR3 runs 15 residues. Per the germline V gene, CDR1 is SNHLY and CDR2 is FYNNEI. The CDR3 reads CASRQTSGVAGEQFF. CDR3 DNA sequence: TGTGCCAGCAGACAAACTAGCGGGGTGGCGGGGGAGCAGTTCTTC. The variable domain in full, completed from reference TRBV2 and TRBJ2-1, reads EPEVTQTPSHQVTQMGQEVILRCVPISNHLYFYWYRQILGQKVEFLVSFYNNEISEKSEIFDDQFSVERPDGSNFTLKIRSTKLEDSAMYFCASRQTSGVAGEQFFGPGTRLTVL.

V usage is TRBV18 and J usage is TRBJ2-1; 7 nucleotides line up with TRBD1. Germline-derived CDR1 and CDR2 are KGHSH and LQKENI. The CDR3 spans 16 residues. The V gene end was trimmed by 4 bases and the J gene end by 3 bases; junction bases not matched to a gene: 9. The CDR3 bases are TGTGCCAGCTCACTCAGACAGGGAATGGGCTACAATGAGCAGTTCTTC. This translates into CASSLRQGMGYNEQFF.

This clonotype showed up many times. The J gene is TRBJ2-3, the V gene TRBV15, with 7 nucleotides matching TRBD2. From germline, CDR1 is LNHNV and CDR2 YYDKDF (reference sequence). V gave up 6 bases and J gave up 2 bases; unmatched junction bases: 8. This CDR3 contains 15 residues. CDR3 protein: CATRPASGATDTQYF. The CDR3 DNA follows: TGTGCCACCAGGCCCGCTAGCGGCGCCACAGATACGCAGTATTTT. The variable domain in full, completed from reference TRBV15 and TRBJ2-3, reads DAMVIQNPRYQVTQFGKPVTLSCSQTLNHNVMYWYQQKSSQAPKLLFHYYDKDFNNEADTPDNFQSRRPNTSFCFLDIRSPGLGDTAMYLCATRPASGATDTQYFGPGTRLTVL.

On this clonotype itself: This may be a read error: a much more frequent sequence differs by one nucleotide. The chain couples TRBV10-3 to TRBJ2-2; 7 nucleotides line up with TRBD2. CDR1 and CDR2 from the germline V gene are ENHRY and SYGVKD. The V and J ends lost 3 bases and 6 bases, in that order; junction bases with no gene match: 10. This CDR3 has 16 residues. The DNA of the CDR3 is TGTGCCATCAGTGACCAACTAGCGACTAAACCCGGGGAGCTGTTTTTT. Residues: CAISDQLATKPGELFF.

This clonotype was found many times. The CDR3 here is CASSEAPGSGDTQYF. The CDR3 region has the DNA TGTGCCAGCAGTGAAGCGCCCGGGAGTGGTGATACGCAGTATTTT. The chain recombines TRBV2 with TRBJ2-3, with TRBD2 as a possible D gene (6 bases). Germline assignment: CDR1 SNHLY and CDR2 FYNNEI. The V end lost 0 bases, the J end lost 6 bases, and 13 bases lay between the germline ends. The CDR3 is made up of 15 amino acids.

This clonotype has just one count. In DNA form, the CDR3 reads TGCAGTGCTAGACGTGATGGGGGCGGAGAGCAGTTCTTC. Protein sequence: CSARRDGGGEQFF. V is TRBV20-1 and J is TRBJ2-1; a weak D match, TRBD1 (6 bases). Germline CDR1 reads DFQATT; CDR2 reads SNEGSKA (reference sequence). The CDR3 length is 13 residues. The ends were cut back, 2 bases at V and 10 bases at J, with 15 bases in the middle.

This clonotype came up many times. The chain carries TRBV24-1 and TRBJ1-1; TRBD1 might be the D (5 bases). Germline CDR1 reads KGHDR; CDR2 reads SFDVKD. The CDR3 covers 13 residues. The germline V and J ends were trimmed by 7 bases and 0 bases, with 8 bases remaining between them. The CDR3 sequence: CATRGRMNTEAFF. CDR3 sequence (DNA): TGTGCCACCAGGGGACGGATGAACACTGAAGCTTTCTTT.

Ten or more counts support this clonotype. The J gene is TRBJ1-1, the V gene TRBV6-1; tentative D call: TRBD1 (5 bases). V lost 7 bases and J lost 11, with 20 bases in between. Germline CDR1 is MNHNS and CDR2 is SASEGT. The CDR3 has 13 amino acids. The DNA for the CDR3 is TGTGCCAGCACCCCTCGGGACGGCAGAATCGCTTTCTTT. It translates to CASTPRDGRIAFF.